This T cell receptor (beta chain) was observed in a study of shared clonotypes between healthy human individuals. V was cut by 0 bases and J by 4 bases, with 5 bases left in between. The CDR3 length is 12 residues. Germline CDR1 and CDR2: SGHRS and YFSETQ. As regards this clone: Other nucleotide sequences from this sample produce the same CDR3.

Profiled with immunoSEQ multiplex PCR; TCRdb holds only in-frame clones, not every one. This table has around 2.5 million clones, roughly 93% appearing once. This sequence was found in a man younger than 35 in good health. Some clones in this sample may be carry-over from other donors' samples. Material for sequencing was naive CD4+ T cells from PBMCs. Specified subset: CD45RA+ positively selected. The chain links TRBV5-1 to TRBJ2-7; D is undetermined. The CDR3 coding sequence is TGCGCCAGCAGCTTGGATCGGTACGAGCAGTACTTC. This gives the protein CASSLDRYEQYF. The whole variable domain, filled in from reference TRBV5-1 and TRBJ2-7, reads KAGVTQTPRYLIKTRGQQVTLSCSPISGHRSVSWYQQTPGQGLQFLFEYFSETQRNKGNFPGRFSGRQFSNSRSEMNVSTLELGDSALYLCASSLDRYEQYFGPGTRLTVT.